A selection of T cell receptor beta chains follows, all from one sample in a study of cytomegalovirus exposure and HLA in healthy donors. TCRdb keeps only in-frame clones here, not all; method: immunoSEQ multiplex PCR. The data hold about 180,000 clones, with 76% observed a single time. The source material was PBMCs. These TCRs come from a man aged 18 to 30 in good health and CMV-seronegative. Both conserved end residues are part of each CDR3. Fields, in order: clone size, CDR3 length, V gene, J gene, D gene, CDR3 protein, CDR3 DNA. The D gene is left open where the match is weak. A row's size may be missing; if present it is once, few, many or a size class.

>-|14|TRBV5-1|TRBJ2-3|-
CASREGASTDTQYF
TGCGCCAGCAGGGAGGGGGCGAGCACAGATACGCAGTATTTT
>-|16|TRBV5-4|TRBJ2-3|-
CASSPQGIGSTDTQYF
TGTGCCAGCAGCCCCCAGGGTATTGGTAGCACAGATACGCAGTATTTT
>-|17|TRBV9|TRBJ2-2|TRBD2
CASSVEELAGGTGELFF
TGTGCCAGCAGCGTAGAGGAGCTAGCGGGAGGCACCGGGGAGCTGTTTTTT
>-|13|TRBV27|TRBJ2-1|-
CASSPDRRGEQFF
TGTGCCAGCAGCCCCGACCGTAGAGGGGAGCAGTTCTTC
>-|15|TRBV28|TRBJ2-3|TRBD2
CASRPPGLVIDTQYF
TGTGCCAGCAGGCCCCCGGGACTAGTAATAGATACGCAGTATTTT
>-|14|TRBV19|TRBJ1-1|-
CASSMIGANTEAFF
TGTGCCAGTAGTATGATAGGGGCGAACACTGAAGCTTTCTTT
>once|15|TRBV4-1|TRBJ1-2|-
CASSQEGASLRGYTF
TGCGCCAGCAGCCAAGAGGGGGCGAGCCTTCGTGGCTACACCTTC
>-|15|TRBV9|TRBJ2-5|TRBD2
CASSSSGGRTETQYF
TGTGCCAGCAGCTCAAGCGGGGGGCGAACAGAGACCCAGTACTTC
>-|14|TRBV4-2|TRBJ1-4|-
CASSQDYGEEKLFF
TGTGCCAGCAGCCAAGATTACGGGGAAGAAAAACTGTTTTTT
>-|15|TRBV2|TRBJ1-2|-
CASSQDLGRAGGYTF
TGTGCCAGCAGTCAAGACTTGGGCAGGGCTGGTGGCTACACCTTC
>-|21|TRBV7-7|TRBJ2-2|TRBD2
CASIKKGSSGSLLSNTGELFF
TGTGCTAGCATCAAAAAAGGGTCTAGCGGGAGTCTACTGTCGAACACCGGGGAGCTGTTTTTT
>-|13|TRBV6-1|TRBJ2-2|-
CASRETNTGELFF
TGTGCGAGCCGGGAGACGAACACCGGGGAGCTGTTTTTT
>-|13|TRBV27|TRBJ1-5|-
CASSPLGAWPQHF
TGTGCCAGCAGTCCGCTGGGGGCCTGGCCCCAGCATTTT
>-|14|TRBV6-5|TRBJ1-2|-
CASSLRGPIYGYTF
TGTGCCAGCAGCCTTAGAGGGCCGATCTATGGCTACACCTTC
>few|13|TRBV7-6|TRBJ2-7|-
CASSLRGAHEQYF
TGTGCCAGCAGCTTACGCGGGGCCCACGAGCAGTACTTC
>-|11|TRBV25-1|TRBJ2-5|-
CASSPKETQYF
TGTGCCAGCAGCCCCAAAGAGACCCAGTACTTC
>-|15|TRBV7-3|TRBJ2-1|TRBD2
CASSLAGGPSAEQFF
TGTGCCAGCAGCTTAGCGGGAGGGCCATCAGCCGAGCAGTTCTTC
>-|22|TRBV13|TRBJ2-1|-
CASSLSPLEDYYDQSSYNEQFF
TGTGCCAGCAGCTTGTCCCCGTTAGAGGACTATTACGACCAAAGCTCCTACAATGAGCAGTTCTTC
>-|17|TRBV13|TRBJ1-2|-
CASSLTGGRGLSYGYTF
TGTGCCAGCAGCCTAACGGGGGGCAGGGGCCTCTCCTATGGCTACACCTTC
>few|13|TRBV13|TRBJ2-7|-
CASSPANPYEQYF
TGTGCCAGCAGCCCCGCGAATCCCTACGAGCAGTACTTC
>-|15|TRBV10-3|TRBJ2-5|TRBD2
CAISVGEGPKETQYF
TGTGCCATCAGTGTAGGGGAGGGCCCAAAAGAGACCCAGTACTTC
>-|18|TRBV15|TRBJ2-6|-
CATSRDRVRWAGANVLTF
TGTGCCACCAGCAGAGATCGGGTGAGGTGGGCTGGGGCCAACGTCCTGACTTTC
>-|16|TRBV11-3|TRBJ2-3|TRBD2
CASSKSGGLSTDTQYF
TGTGCCAGCAGCAAAAGCGGGGGCCTTAGCACAGATACGCAGTATTTT
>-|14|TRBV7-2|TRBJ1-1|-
CASSPRALNTEAFF
TGTGCCAGCAGCCCGCGTGCATTGAACACTGAAGCTTTCTTT
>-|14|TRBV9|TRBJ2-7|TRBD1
CASSVVPGGNEQYF
TGTGCCAGCAGCGTAGTTCCAGGGGGCAACGAGCAGTACTTC
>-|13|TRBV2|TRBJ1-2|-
CASSERGAGGYTF
TGTGCCAGCAGTGAACGGGGGGCCGGTGGCTACACCTTC
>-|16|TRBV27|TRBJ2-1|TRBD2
CASSLSGSGTYNEQFF
TGTGCCAGCAGTCTCAGTGGTAGCGGGACCTACAATGAGCAGTTCTTC
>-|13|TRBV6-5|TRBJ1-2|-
CASSYSSRGSYTF
TGTGCCAGCAGTTACTCGTCGCGGGGAAGCTACACCTTC
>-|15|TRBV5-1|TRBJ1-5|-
CASSLGDGANQPQHF
TGCGCCAGCAGCTTGGGCGATGGGGCGAATCAGCCCCAGCATTTT
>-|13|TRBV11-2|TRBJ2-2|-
CASSSGVAGELFF
TGTGCCAGCAGCTCCGGGGTGGCCGGGGAGCTGTTTTTT
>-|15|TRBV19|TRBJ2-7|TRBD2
CASSPLAGGSYEQYF
TGTGCCAGTAGTCCCTTAGCGGGAGGGTCCTACGAGCAGTACTTC
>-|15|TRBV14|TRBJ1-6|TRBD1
CASSRRDSYNSPLHF
TGTGCCAGCAGCCGCCGGGACAGCTATAATTCACCCCTCCACTTT
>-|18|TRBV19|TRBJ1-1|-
CASSLRGLSGPKNTEAFF
TGTGCCAGTAGCCTTAGGGGCCTCTCAGGCCCTAAGAACACTGAAGCTTTCTTT
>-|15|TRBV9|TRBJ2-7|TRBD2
CASSVGTSGRYEQYF
TGTGCCAGCAGCGTCGGGACTAGCGGGAGGTACGAGCAGTACTTC
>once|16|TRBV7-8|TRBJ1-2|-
CASSLGVGVLNYGYTF
TGTGCCAGCAGCTTAGGAGTGGGAGTTCTTAACTATGGCTACACCTTC
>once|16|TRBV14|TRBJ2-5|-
CASSQGPDWAGETQYF
TGTGCCAGCAGCCAAGGACCGGATTGGGCGGGCGAGACCCAGTACTTC
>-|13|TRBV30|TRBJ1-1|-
CAWTRTANTEAFF
TGTGCCTGGACTAGGACAGCGAACACTGAAGCTTTCTTT
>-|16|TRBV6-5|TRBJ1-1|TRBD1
CASSYRVGGSHTEAFF
TGTGCCAGCAGTTACCGGGTAGGGGGCAGTCACACTGAAGCTTTCTTT
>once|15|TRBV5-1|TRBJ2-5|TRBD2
CASSLELAVQETQYF
TGCGCCAGCAGCTTGGAACTAGCGGTACAAGAGACCCAGTACTTC
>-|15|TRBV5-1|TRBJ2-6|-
CASSLTGIGANVLTF
TGCGCCAGCAGCCTTACAGGGATTGGGGCCAACGTCCTGACTTTC
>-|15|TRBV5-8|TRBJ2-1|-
CASSLATSSYNEQFF
TGTGCCAGCAGCTTAGCGACCAGCTCCTACAATGAGCAGTTCTTC
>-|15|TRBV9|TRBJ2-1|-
CASSLGQADYNEQFF
TGTGCCAGCAGCCTAGGGCAGGCCGACTACAATGAGCAGTTCTTC
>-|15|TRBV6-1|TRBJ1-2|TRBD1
CASSALTPPGQGTTF
TGTGCCAGCAGTGCCTTAACGCCCCCCGGACAGGGTACCACCTTC